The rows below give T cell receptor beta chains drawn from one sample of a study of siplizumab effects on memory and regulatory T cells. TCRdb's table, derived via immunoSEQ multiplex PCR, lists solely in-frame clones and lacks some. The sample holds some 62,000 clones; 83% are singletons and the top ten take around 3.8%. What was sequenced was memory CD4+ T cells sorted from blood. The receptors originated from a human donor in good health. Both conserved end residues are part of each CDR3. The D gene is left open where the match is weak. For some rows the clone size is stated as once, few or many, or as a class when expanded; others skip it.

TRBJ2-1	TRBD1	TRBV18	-	TGTGCCAGCTCACCAACGGGACAGGGGGTGGGTGAGCAGTTCTTC	CASSPTGQGVGEQFF
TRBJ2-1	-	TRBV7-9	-	TGTGCCAGCAGCCGGGGAAACTACAATGAGCAGTTCTTC	CASSRGNYNEQFF
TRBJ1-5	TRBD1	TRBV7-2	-	TGTGCCAGCAGCACTACGGACAGGCAGCCCCAGCATTTT	CASSTTDRQPQHF
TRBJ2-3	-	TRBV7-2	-	TGTGCCAGCAGCGAAAATTGGGATACGCAGTATTTT	CASSENWDTQYF
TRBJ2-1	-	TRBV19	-	TGTGCCAGTAGTATTGATAACGGGAATATCGATGAGCAGTTCTTC	CASSIDNGNIDEQFF
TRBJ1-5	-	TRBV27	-	TGTGCCAGCAGTTTGGGGGATAGCAATCAGCCCCAGCATTTT	CASSLGDSNQPQHF
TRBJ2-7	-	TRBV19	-	TGTGCCAGTAGTATAGCCGTGACTAGATCAGGACACGAGCAGTACTTC	CASSIAVTRSGHEQYF
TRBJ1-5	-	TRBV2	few	TGTGCCAGCAGTGATCAACAGGGCAATCAGCCCCAGCATTTT	CASSDQQGNQPQHF
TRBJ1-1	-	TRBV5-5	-	TGTGCCAGCAGCTTGGAGGTGGGCACTGAAGCTTTCTTT	CASSLEVGTEAFF
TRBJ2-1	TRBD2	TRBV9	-	TGTGCCAGCAGCGTAGGACTAGCGGGATGGTACAATGAGCAGTTCTTC	CASSVGLAGWYNEQFF
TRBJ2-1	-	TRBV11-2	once	TGTGCCAGCAGCTTGAGGGTTCTCTACAATGAGCAGTTCTTC	CASSLRVLYNEQFF
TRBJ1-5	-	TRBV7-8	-	TGTGCCAGCAGCTTAGAAGTTCAGGGCCCCAATCAGCCCCAGCATTTT	CASSLEVQGPNQPQHF
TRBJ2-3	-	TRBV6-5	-	TGTGCCAGCAGTTACGTTCCGGGAGCAGATACGCAGTATTTT	CASSYVPGADTQYF
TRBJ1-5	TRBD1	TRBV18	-	TGTGCCAGCTCCTCGGGGACAGCGAGCAATCAGCCCCAGCATTTT	CASSSGTASNQPQHF
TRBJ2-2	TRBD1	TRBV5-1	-	TGCGCCAGCAGCGAGGGACAGCTGTCCGGGGAGCTGTTTTTT	CASSEGQLSGELFF
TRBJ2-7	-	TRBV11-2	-	TGTGCCAGCAGCCTCCACCGCGGGTACGAGCAGTACTTC	CASSLHRGYEQYF
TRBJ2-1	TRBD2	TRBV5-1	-	TGCGCCAGCAGCTCGGGGGGGCCTTACAATGAGCAGTTCTTC	CASSSGGPYNEQFF
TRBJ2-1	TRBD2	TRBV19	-	TGTGCCAGTAGTAACCAGCGGGATTCCAATGAGCAGTTCTTC	CASSNQRDSNEQFF
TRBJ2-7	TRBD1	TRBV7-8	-	TGTGCCAGCAGCTTAGAGGGACAGGGGTTCCACGAGCAGTACTTC	CASSLEGQGFHEQYF
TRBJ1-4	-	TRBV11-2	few	TGTGCCAGCAGCGGTGGGGCCGGGACCAAAGCAAATGAAAAACTGTTTTTT	CASSGGAGTKANEKLFF
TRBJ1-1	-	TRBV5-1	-	TGCGCCAGCCTGACCGGGGACCCACTAAGCACTGAAGCTTTCTTT	CASLTGDPLSTEAFF
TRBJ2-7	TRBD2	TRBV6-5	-	TGTGCCAGCAGTTACTCGGCGGGAGCCCTTGTGGAGCAGTACTTC	CASSYSAGALVEQYF
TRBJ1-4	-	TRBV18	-	TGTGCCAGCTCACCCGGGTTGGCGGGAGGACTGTTTTTT	CASSPGLAGGLFF
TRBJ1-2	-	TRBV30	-	TGTGCCTGGGAAGATGGCTACGGGGGCTACACCTTC	CAWEDGYGGYTF
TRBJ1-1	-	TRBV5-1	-	TGCGCCAGCAGCCAATCCGGGACCTTATCACAAGCTTTCTTT	CASSQSGTLSQAFF
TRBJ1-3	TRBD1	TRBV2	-	TGTGCCAGCAGTGGGAGAGGACAGGGGCGGGGAAACACCATATATTTT	CASSGRGQGRGNTIYF
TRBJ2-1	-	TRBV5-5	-	TGTGCCAGCAGCCCCGGGCCCAGGAATGAGCAGTTCTTC	CASSPGPRNEQFF
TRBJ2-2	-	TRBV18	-	TGTGCCAGCTCACGGGAAACCGGGGAGCTGTTTTTT	CASSRETGELFF
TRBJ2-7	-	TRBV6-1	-	TGTGCCAGCAGTGTCCTCAAGAGAGGCTCCGAGCAGTACTTC	CASSVLKRGSEQYF
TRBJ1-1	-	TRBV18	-	TGTGCCAGCTCACCCAACAACCCTGACAGATGGAACACTGAAGCTTTCTTT	CASSPNNPDRWNTEAFF
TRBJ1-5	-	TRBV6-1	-	TGTGCCAGCAGTGAAGGGGGGCAGTATTATCAGCCCCAGCATTTT	CASSEGGQYYQPQHF
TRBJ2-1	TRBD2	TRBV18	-	TGTGCCAGCTCACTCGGACTAGCGGGCTTCGTCAATGAGCAGTTCTTC	CASSLGLAGFVNEQFF
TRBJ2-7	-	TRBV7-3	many	TGTGCCAGCAGCCCAAAGGGCGGAGTCGAACAGTACTTC	CASSPKGGVEQYF
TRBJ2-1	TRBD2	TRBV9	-	TGTGCCAGCAGCGTACTTCGTCTAGCGGGCTCAAATGAGCAGTTCTTC	CASSVLRLAGSNEQFF
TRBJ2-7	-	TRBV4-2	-	TGTGCCAGCAGCCAAGAGCGCAGGGAAAGCTACGAGCAGTACTTC	CASSQERRESYEQYF
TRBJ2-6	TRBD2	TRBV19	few	TGTGCCAGTAGTCCCGGGACTAGCCCTTCTGGGGCCAACGTCCTGACTTTC	CASSPGTSPSGANVLTF
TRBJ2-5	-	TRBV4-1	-	TGCGCCACATCGGCCCCGGGCGGCGAGACCCAGTACTTC	CATSAPGGETQYF
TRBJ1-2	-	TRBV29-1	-	TGCAGCGTTGACATCGGGAACAGCCACCTGGGGCTCTATGGCTACACCTTC	CSVDIGNSHLGLYGYTF
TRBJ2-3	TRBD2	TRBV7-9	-	TGTGCCAGCAGCTTAGCCAGCGGGGGCACAGATACGCAGTATTTT	CASSLASGGTDTQYF
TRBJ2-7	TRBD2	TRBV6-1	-	TGTGCCAGCAGTGGCAGCGGGAGGGGCCCCAGCTCCTACGAGCAGTACTTC	CASSGSGRGPSSYEQYF
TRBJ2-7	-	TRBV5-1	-	TGCGCCAGCAGCTTCTCTTCCAGGGTCGAGGGCGAGCAGTACTTC	CASSFSSRVEGEQYF